These T cell receptor beta chains were read from a single sample in a study of CD8 T cells in ankylosing spondylitis. TCRdb re-analysed the 5' RACE reads in MiXCR, keeping a single row per CDR3 protein. This table holds 35,000 or so distinct CDR3 sequences, approximately 15% found once. Sequencing was carried out using blood. These receptors were obtained from a male donor with ankylosing spondylitis or in good health (not recorded which). Both conserved end residues are part of each CDR3. A D gene is named only where the DNA matches it firmly. The size field is filled for only some rows; it gives once, few, many or a size class.

d_gene	abundance	v_gene	j_gene	CDR3aa	CDR3nt
NA	few	TRBV27	TRBJ2-5	CASSLRRAGVWETQYF	TGTGCCAGCAGTTTGAGGAGGGCAGGAGTCTGGGAGACCCAGTACTTC
TRBD2	NA	TRBV20-1	TRBJ2-2	CSAGLGLAGASPGELFF	TGCAGTGCTGGCCTGGGGCTAGCGGGGGCCTCCCCCGGGGAGCTGTTTTTT
TRBD2	few	TRBV20-1	TRBJ2-1	CSARSRAGVNYNEQFF	TGCAGTGCTAGATCACGGGCGGGAGTGAACTACAATGAGCAGTTCTTC
NA	NA	TRBV4-3	TRBJ2-1	CASEGAGGEQFF	TGCGCCAGCGAGGGAGCAGGCGGCGAGCAGTTCTTC
NA	NA	TRBV27	TRBJ2-1	CASSPRGLTNEQFF	TGTGCCAGCAGTCCCAGAGGCCTGACGAATGAGCAGTTCTTC
NA	few	TRBV20-1	TRBJ2-5	CSASMAPYQETQYF	TGCAGTGCTAGTATGGCACCGTACCAAGAGACCCAGTACTTC
NA	NA	TRBV5-1	TRBJ2-4	CASSLGSLVAKNIQYF	TGCGCCAGCAGCTTGGGAAGTCTCGTAGCCAAAAACATTCAGTACTTC
NA	few	TRBV20-1	TRBJ2-2	CSARGGIVDTGELFF	TGCAGTGCTAGAGGGGGTATTGTCGACACCGGGGAGCTGTTTTTT
NA	few	TRBV20-1	TRBJ2-2	CSASRRTGELFF	TGCAGTGCTAGTCGGAGAACCGGGGAGCTGTTTTTT
NA	NA	TRBV9	TRBJ1-4	CASSVAGATNEKLFF	TGTGCCAGCAGCGTAGCTGGGGCAACTAATGAAAAACTGTTTTTT
TRBD1	NA	TRBV12-3/TRBV12-4	TRBJ2-3	CASSRRGPSTDTQYF	TGTGCCAGCAGTCGAAGGGGGCCTAGCACAGATACGCAGTATTTT
NA	many	TRBV5-1	TRBJ2-5	CASSLADAQETQYF	TGCGCCAGCAGCTTGGCCGACGCCCAAGAGACCCAGTACTTC
NA	few	TRBV7-8	TRBJ1-4	CASSRTGYYATNEKLFF	TGTGCCAGCAGCCGTACAGGGTACTATGCAACTAATGAAAAACTGTTTTTT
TRBD2	NA	TRBV12-3/TRBV12-4	TRBJ2-5	CASSPGGQRRTQYF	TGTGCCAGCAGTCCGGGGGGGCAGAGGAGGACCCAGTACTTC
NA	many	TRBV20-1	TRBJ2-7	CSARGGYEQYF	TGCAGTGCTAGAGGGGGTTACGAGCAGTACTTC
TRBD2	NA	TRBV29-1	TRBJ2-1	CSVEFGRVIYNEQFF	TGCAGCGTTGAATTTGGGAGGGTCATCTACAATGAGCAGTTCTTC
NA	few	TRBV9	TRBJ2-3	CASSLGDGSWGTDTQYF	TGTGCCAGCAGCCTAGGAGACGGGAGCTGGGGCACAGATACGCAGTATTTT
NA	NA	TRBV20-1	TRBJ2-3	CSARDTGRTDTQYF	TGCAGTGCTAGAGATACGGGTAGGACAGATACGCAGTATTTT
NA	few	TRBV29-1	TRBJ1-1	CSVSLQVMNTEAFF	TGCAGCGTTTCATTACAGGTGATGAACACTGAAGCTTTCTTT
TRBD1	NA	TRBV7-9	TRBJ2-5	CASSRTGQETQYF	TGTGCCAGCAGCCGGACAGGTCAAGAGACCCAGTACTTC
NA	few	TRBV21-1	TRBJ2-6	CASSKVGPCGANVLTF	TGTGCCAGCAGCAAAGTTGGCCCGTGTGGGGCCAACGTCCTGACTTTC
TRBD2	few	TRBV7-9	TRBJ2-7	CASSAGLAGYEQYF	TGTGCCAGCAGCGCGGGACTAGCTGGGTACGAGCAGTACTTC
NA	NA	TRBV6-5	TRBJ2-3	CASTDGRAASTDTQYF	TGTGCCAGCACCGACGGACGGGCTGCTAGCACAGATACGCAGTATTTT
NA	NA	TRBV7-2	TRBJ2-2	CASSLAVTGELFF	TGTGCCAGCAGCTTAGCCGTCACCGGGGAGCTGTTTTTT
NA	NA	TRBV7-9	TRBJ2-1	CASSRDHYNEQFF	TGTGCCAGCAGCCGGGACCACTACAATGAGCAGTTCTTC
NA	many	TRBV30	TRBJ1-1	CAWGSTGTEAFF	TGTGCCTGGGGAAGTACAGGCACTGAAGCTTTCTTT
NA	NA	TRBV7-3	TRBJ2-3	CASSPPGKTQYF	TGTGCCAGCAGCCCGCCCGGAAAAACGCAGTATTTT
NA	NA	TRBV28	TRBJ2-1	CASTKGRSSYNEQFF	TGTGCCAGCACCAAAGGGCGGAGCTCCTACAATGAGCAGTTCTTC
NA	NA	TRBV5-1	TRBJ2-1	CASSLFYTDEQFF	TGCGCCAGCAGCTTATTCTATACGGATGAGCAGTTCTTC
TRBD2	NA	TRBV13	TRBJ2-1	CASSRLAGTSYNEQFF	TGTGCCAGCAGCCGACTAGCGGGGACCTCCTACAATGAGCAGTTCTTC
NA	NA	TRBV4-3	TRBJ2-1	CASSQDYGGGGSYNEQFF	TGCGCCAGCAGCCAAGATTATGGCGGGGGCGGCTCCTACAATGAGCAGTTCTTC